The sequence of this T cell receptor beta chain was determined in a study of blood T cell repertoires in COVID-19 (dated by TCRdb to the early 2020s). Describing the broader study: Samples covering the acute and convalescent phases of COVID-19 were provided by collaborators in the United States, Italy and Spain. The prospective study material was composed of cDNA or gDNA derived from T cells, B-cell-depleted T cells, or PBMCs. HLA class I and class II types, where available, came from metadata supplied by the sample provider rather than from assay-based typing. Sample metadata almost always included a de-identified subject ID, COVID-19 status, age in years and sex. The dataset comprised deeply sampled blood TCRbeta repertoires from subjects exposed to, actively infected with, or recovered from COVID-19. The repertoires were made available in a free public database intended to serve as a resource for research on the immune response to SARS-CoV-2. Samples came from the ongoing ImmuneRACE study (first 160 participants) plus 1,254 subjects from 6 global collaborators. Summary of the overall study and its limitations: The quantity of clinical and demographic metadata differed by source and by participant and was supplied without curation.

A word on this clone: Its antigen is currently not known. No base quality information exists; no much larger clone differs at one position.

Participants in the prospective study were aged roughly 18 to 100 years, lived in some 24 United States geographic areas, and enrolled through a virtual design. In the prospective study, participants were assigned to cohorts based on the clinical history participants reported in a screening survey and a study questionnaire. Mobile phlebotomists in the prospective study collected whole blood, serum and a nasopharyngeal or oropharyngeal swab from every participant. Prospective study participants could optionally give additional blood draws and questionnaires over an approximately 2-month period. Prospective study blood samples were shipped either frozen or at room temperature before DNA extraction. V loses 1 base, J loses 6 bases, and the germline ends lie 9 bases apart. The CDR3 has 13 amino acids, counting the end cysteine and phenylalanine. CDR3 DNA is the only sequence kept; it has 39 bases, read in frame from the first base.

TCRbeta CDR3 regions were amplified from genomic DNA using the immunoSEQ Assay, a bias-controlled multiplex PCR. As for how the authors treated the data: The number of nucleated cells in each sample was estimated by amplification of reference gene primers within the assay. Sequence reads were collapsed and filtered to measure the absolute abundance of every unique TCRbeta CDR3 rearrangement. For each sample, productive Simpson clonality was calculated as the square root of Simpson's diversity index across productive rearrangements. TCRdb's version of the immuneACCESS table is confined to in-frame rearrangements and falls short of the full clone set. An unresolved V gene accounts for under half of the shortfall where checked; the remainder is of unknown origin. V and J calls and clone size follow that table, whereas D and trimming were derived from the DNA. In this sample the table shows fewer than 250,000 clones, roughly 87% of which occur a single time. 2.5% to 3% of the sample lies in the top ten.

The V and J genes are TRBV12-3 or TRBV12-4 and TRBJ2-5; the D segment could be TRBD1, given 5 matching bases. Source material: PBMCs or T cells enriched from blood (not recorded which). The sequence was obtained from a woman aged 25 to 39 with acute COVID-19. The CDR3 sequence is CASSLGRVQTQYF. The DNA reads as follows: TGTGCCAGCAGTTTAGGCAGGGTACAGACCCAGTACTTC.